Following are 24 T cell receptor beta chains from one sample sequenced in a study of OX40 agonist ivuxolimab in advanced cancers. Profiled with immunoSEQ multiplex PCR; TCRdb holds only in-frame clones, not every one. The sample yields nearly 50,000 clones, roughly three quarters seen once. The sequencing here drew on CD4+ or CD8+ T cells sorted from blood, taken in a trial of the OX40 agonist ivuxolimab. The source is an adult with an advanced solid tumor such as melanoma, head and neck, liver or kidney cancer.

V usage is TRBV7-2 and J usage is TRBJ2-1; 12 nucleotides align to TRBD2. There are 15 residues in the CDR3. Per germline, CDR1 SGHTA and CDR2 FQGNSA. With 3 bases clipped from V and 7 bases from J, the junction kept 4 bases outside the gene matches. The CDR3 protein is CASSLTSGRLNEQFF. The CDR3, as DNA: TGTGCCAGCAGCTTGACTAGCGGGAGACTTAATGAGCAGTTCTTC.

The CDR3 DNA sequence: TGTGCCAGCAGCTTATTCCGAGGGACAGGGACCATGAACACTGAAGCTTTCTTT. It is translated as CASSLFRGTGTMNTEAFF. V usage is TRBV7-9 and J usage is TRBJ1-1, with TRBD1 identical over 9 bases. Unmatched junction bases numbered 10, after V lost 2 bases and J lost 0 bases. CDR3 size: 18 residues. Germline V gives CDR1 SEHNR, CDR2 FQNEAQ (reference sequence).

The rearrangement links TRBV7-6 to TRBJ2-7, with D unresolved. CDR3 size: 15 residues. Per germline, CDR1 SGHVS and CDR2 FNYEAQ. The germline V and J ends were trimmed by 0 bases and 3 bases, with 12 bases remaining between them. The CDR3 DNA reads TGTGCCAGCAGCTTAGCGTACGGTAGTCACTACGAGCAGTACTTC. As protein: CASSLAYGSHYEQYF.

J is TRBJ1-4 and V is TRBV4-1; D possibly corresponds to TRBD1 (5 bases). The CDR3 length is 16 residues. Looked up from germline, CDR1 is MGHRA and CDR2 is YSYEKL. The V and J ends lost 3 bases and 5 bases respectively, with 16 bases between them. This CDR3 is CASSQDKRDENEKLFF. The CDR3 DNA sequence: TGCGCCAGCAGCCAGGATAAAAGGGACGAAAATGAAAAACTGTTTTTT.

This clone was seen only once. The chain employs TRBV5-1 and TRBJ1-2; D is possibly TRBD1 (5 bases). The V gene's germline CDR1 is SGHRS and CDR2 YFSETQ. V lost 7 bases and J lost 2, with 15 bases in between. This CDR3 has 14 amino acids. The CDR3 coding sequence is TGCGCCAGCCAGCGGGGCAGAGGGAACTATGGCTACACCTTC. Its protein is CASQRGRGNYGYTF.

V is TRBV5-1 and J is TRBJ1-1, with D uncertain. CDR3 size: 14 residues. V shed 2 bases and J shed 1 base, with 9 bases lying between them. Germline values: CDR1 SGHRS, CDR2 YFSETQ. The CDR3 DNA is TGCGCCAGCAGCTTTAGATCCGAGAACACTGAAGCTTTCTTT. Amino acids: CASSFRSENTEAFF.

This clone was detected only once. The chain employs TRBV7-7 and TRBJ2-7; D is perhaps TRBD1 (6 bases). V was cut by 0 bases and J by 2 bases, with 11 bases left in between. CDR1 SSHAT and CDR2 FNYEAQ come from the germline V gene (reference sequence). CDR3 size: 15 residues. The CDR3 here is CASSLAPGTTYEQYF. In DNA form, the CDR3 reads TGTGCCAGCAGCTTAGCTCCCGGGACAACCTACGAGCAGTACTTC.

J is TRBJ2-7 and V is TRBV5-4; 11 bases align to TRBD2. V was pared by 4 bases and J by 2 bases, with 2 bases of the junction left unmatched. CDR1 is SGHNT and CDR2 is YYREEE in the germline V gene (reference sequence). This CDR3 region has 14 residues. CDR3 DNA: TGTGCCAGCAGCACTAGCGGGAGCGCCTACGAGCAGTACTTC. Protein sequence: CASSTSGSAYEQYF.

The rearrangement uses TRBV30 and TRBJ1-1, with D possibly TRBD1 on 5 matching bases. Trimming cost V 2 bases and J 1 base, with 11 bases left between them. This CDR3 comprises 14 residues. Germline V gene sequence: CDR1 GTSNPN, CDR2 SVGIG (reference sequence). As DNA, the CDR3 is TGTGCCTGGAGTTGGTCAGGGAAGAACACTGAAGCTTTCTTT. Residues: CAWSWSGKNTEAFF.

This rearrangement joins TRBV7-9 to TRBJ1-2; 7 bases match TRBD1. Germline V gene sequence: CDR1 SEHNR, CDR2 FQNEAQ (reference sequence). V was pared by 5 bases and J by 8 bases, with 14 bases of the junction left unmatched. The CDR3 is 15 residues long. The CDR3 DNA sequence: TGTGCCAGCAGCCCAAGGGACAGTCTATCTATAGGCTACACCTTC. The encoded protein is CASSPRDSLSIGYTF.

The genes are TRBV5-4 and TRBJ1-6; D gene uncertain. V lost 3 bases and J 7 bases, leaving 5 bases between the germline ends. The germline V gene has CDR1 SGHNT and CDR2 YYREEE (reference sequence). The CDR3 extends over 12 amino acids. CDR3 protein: CASSSENSPLHF. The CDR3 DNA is TGTGCCAGCAGCTCAGAAAATTCACCCCTCCACTTT. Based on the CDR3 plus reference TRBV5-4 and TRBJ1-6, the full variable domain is ETGVTQSPTHLIKTRGQQVTLRCSSQSGHNTVSWYQQALGQGPQFIFQYYREEENGRGNFPPRFSGLQFPNYSSELNVNALELDDSALYLCASSSENSPLHFGNGTRLTVT.

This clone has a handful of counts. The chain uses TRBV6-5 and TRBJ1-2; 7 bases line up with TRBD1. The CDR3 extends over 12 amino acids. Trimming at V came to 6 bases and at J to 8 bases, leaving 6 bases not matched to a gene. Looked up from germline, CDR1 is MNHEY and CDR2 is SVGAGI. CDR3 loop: CASRNRGRGYTF. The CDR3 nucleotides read TGTGCCAGCAGAAACAGGGGAAGAGGCTACACCTTC.

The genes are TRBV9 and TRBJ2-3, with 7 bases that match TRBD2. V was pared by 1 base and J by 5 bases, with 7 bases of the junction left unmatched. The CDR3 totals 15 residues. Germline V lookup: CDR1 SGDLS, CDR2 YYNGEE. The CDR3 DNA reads TGTGCCAGCAGCGTATTCGGCGGGAGCGTAGATACGCAGTATTTT. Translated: CASSVFGGSVDTQYF. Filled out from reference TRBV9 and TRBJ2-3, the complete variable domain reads DSGVTQTPKHLITATGQRVTLRCSPRSGDLSVYWYQQSLDQGLQFLIQYYNGEERAKGNILERFSAQQFPDLHSELNLSSLELGDSALYFCASSVFGGSVDTQYFGPGTRLTVL.

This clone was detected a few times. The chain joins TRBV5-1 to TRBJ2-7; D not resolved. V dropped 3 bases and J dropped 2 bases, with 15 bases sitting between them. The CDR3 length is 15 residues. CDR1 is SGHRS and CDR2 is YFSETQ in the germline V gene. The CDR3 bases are TGCGCCAGCAGCTCCGTTACCAACCGACCCTACGAGCAGTACTTC. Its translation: CASSSVTNRPYEQYF.

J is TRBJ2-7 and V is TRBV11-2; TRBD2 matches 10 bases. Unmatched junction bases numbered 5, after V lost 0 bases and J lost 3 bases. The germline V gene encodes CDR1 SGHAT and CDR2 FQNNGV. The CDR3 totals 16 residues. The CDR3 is CASSLEGASGSYEQYF. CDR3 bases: TGTGCCAGCAGCTTAGAGGGGGCTAGCGGGAGCTACGAGCAGTACTTC.

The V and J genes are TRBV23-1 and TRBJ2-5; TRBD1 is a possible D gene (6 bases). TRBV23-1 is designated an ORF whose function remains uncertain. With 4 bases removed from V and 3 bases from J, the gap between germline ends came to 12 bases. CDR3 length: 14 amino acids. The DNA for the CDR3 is TGCGCCAGCAGTCCAACAGGGATAGAAGAGACCCAGTACTTC. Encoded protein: CASSPTGIEETQYF.

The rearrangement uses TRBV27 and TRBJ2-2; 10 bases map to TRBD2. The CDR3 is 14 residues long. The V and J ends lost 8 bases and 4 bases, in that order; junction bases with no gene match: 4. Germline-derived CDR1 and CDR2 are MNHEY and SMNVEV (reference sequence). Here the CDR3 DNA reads TGTGCCAGCCGACTAGCGGGCCCCACCGGGGAGCTGTTTTTT. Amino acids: CASRLAGPTGELFF.

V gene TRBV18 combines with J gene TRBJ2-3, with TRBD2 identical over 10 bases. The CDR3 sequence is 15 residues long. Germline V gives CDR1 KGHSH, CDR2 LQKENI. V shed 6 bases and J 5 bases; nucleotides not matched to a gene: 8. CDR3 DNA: TGTGCCAGCTCCCCCCCTAGCGGGAGAGGAGATACGCAGTATTTT. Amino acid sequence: CASSPPSGRGDTQYF.

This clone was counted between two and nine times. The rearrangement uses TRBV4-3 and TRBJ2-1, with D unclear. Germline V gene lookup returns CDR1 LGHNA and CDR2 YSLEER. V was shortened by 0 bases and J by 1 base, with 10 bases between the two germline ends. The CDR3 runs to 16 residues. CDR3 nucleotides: TGCGCCAGCAGCCAAGATTTTTTGGTATCCTACAATGAGCAGTTCTTC. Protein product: CASSQDFLVSYNEQFF.

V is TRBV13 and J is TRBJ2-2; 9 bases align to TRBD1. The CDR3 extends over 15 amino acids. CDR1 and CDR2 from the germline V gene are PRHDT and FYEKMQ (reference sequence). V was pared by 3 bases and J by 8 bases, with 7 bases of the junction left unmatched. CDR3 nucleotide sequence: TGTGCCAGCAGCTTGCCCGGACAGGGGAGAGGGGAGCTGTTTTTT. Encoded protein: CASSLPGQGRGELFF.

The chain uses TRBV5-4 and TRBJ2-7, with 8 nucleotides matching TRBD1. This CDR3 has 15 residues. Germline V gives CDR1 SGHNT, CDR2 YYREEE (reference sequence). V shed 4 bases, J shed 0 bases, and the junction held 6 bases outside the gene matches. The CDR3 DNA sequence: TGTGCCAGCAGCACCAGGACAGGGTCCTCCTACGAGCAGTACTTC. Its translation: CASSTRTGSSYEQYF. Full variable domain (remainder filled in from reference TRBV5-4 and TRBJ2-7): ETGVTQSPTHLIKTRGQQVTLRCSSQSGHNTVSWYQQALGQGPQFIFQYYREEENGRGNFPPRFSGLQFPNYSSELNVNALELDDSALYLCASSTRTGSSYEQYFGPGTRLTVT.

The chain's CDR3 is CASSARGGTEAFF. The CDR3 DNA sequence: TGTGCCAGCAGCGCCAGGGGGGGAACCGAAGCTTTCTTT. The V call is TRBV2, the J call TRBJ1-1, with 7 bases that match TRBD1. V was clipped by 6 bases and J by 8 bases; unmatched bases: 9. Germline loops: CDR1 SNHLY, CDR2 FYNNEI. CDR3 size: 13 residues.

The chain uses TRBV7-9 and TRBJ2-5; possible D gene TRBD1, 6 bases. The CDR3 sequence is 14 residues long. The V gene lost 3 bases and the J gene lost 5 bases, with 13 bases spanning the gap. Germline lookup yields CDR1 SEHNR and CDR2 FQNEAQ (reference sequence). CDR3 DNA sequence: TGTGCCAGCAGCTTGCAGGGGTATGGGGAGACCCAGTACTTC. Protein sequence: CASSLQGYGETQYF.

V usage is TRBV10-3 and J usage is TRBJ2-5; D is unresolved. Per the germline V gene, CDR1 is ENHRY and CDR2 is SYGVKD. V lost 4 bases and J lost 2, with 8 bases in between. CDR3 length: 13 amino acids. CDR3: CAISGAEQETQYF. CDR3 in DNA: TGTGCCATCAGTGGGGCAGAACAAGAGACCCAGTACTTC.